The present T cell receptor (beta chain) was sequenced within a study of shared clonotypes between healthy human individuals. This clone was observed a few times. This CDR3 comprises 13 residues. The ends were cut back, 3 bases at V and 6 bases at J, with 14 bases in the middle. CDR1 is GTSNPN and CDR2 is SVGIG in the germline V gene (reference sequence). Donors, without exception, were Caucasian adults residing in Nashville, Tennessee. A deep-level run was used for the assay. In replicate PCRs of unsorted PBMC, approximately 310 ng DNA, 31,000 or so T cell genomes, was used. Source study methods: Without quality scores, immunoSEQ junctional reads could not be filtered like full-length reads. Clones were sequenced by immunoSEQ multiplex PCR, and TCRdb holds only the in-frame ones, with some missing. Clonal size and the V and J genes are those of that table, whereas D and trimming came from the DNA. The sample records about 450,000 clones, about 76% being singletons.

This clonotype was obtained from a woman between 35 and 50 years old in good health. Some clones in this sample may be carry-over from other donors' samples. What was sequenced was PBMCs. The gene calls are TRBV30 and TRBJ1-1; D is unresolved. The chain's CDR3 is CAWSDTEFAEAFF. CDR3 in DNA: TGTGCCTGGAGCGATACTGAATTCGCTGAAGCTTTCTTT.